This TCR beta chain was captured by sequencing in a study of T cells in Graves' hyperthyroidism and ophthalmopathy (dated 2019 in TCRdb). Background on the whole study: Peripheral blood was sampled at the time of initial diagnosis, prior to any treatment. After blood sampling, hyperthyroidism patients were treated with methimazole at a starting dose of 30 mg daily, and ophthalmopathy patients were treated with high-dose intravenous methylprednisolone. The paper describes TCR Vbeta CDR3 sequencing of 135 peripheral blood samples, made up of 43 ophthalmopathy patients, around 78 hyperthyroidism patients and 17 progressor patients. The study also compared thyroid tissue and blood T-cell repertoires from about six Graves' hyperthyroidism patients. For training and testing, the 95 to 100 patients in the discovery cohort were randomly divided in a 7:3 ratio. To identify distinguishing TCR V-J signatures, a discovery cohort of about 100 patients was used, comprising 40 to 45 with Graves' ophthalmopathy and around 57 with stable Graves' hyperthyroidism. An independent validation cohort of under 20 hyperthyroidism patients and approximately 17 patients who later progressed to ophthalmopathy tested prospective prediction of ophthalmopathy.

TCR beta CDR3 regions were amplified from RNA transcripts. The first round of RT-PCR for the TCR CDR3 was performed with the HTBI primer set and the Qiagen OneStep RT-PCR kit. A second multiplex PCR round built the libraries, followed by size selection and purification. Paired-end sequencing of the libraries was performed with 100 bp reads on an Illumina HiSeq2000. The published analysis was carried out like this. SOAPnuke was used to process the raw data, with reads discarded if the reads contained adapters or uncalled bases, had a mean Phred below 15, or lacked an exact constant-primer or identifier match. High-quality paired reads were merged with COPE v1.2.5, and unique nucleotide sequences were defined as clonotypes. Clonotypes were aligned to IMGT TRBV, TRBD and TRBJ reference segments using MiTCR v1.1. Analysis was restricted to V-J combinations with a frequency above 0.0001, which covered about 99% of repertoires. A TCS score was defined as the ratio between F50 (clonal expansion) and ExV (chaos), using BLOSUM62-based TCRdist between CDR3 peptides within each V-J. Welch's t-statistics and random forest reduced several hundred V-J features to 13, which were used in a naive Bayes classifier (R e1071). Clones were called with MiXCR by TCRdb after fastp trimmed the public reads at Q25, and only in-frame beta chains were retained. A single entry per CDR3 protein holds the most common genes and DNA from its merged rows. The V and J calls were determined by TCRdb, not by the authors. A total of about 320,000 distinct CDR3 sequences appear in this sample, approximately 17% of them only once. The ten largest clones take up roughly 33% of the sample.

The study at large found these results: During validation, the model predicted progression to ophthalmopathy a median of approximately 6 months ahead of onset, with more than 60% sensitivity and more than 72% specificity. Most expanded thyroid clonotypes (frequency above 0.001) were also detected in blood, a finding suggesting that blood repertoires may reflect thyroid immune responses. Sample size was not statistically predetermined, and blinding of investigators to group allocation was not performed. Ophthalmopathy was separated from stable hyperthyroidism by a 13 V-J signature model, with about 86% sensitivity and just over 81% specificity obtained in cross-validation and 80%/75% obtained in testing.

Stable Graves' hyperthyroidism was defined as the absence of progression to ophthalmopathy over 18 months of follow-up. Hyperthyroidism patients were aged 18 to 65 years and newly diagnosed, with disease duration of less than 2 months. Any patient with an uncontrolled infection, another autoimmune disease, pregnancy or lactation was excluded. Diagnoses were established on the basis of clinical symptoms, serum thyroxine and TRAb, thyroid ultrasound, and orbital computed tomography. PBMCs were separated from about 10 ml of fresh peripheral blood using Ficoll-Paque density gradient centrifugation. Trizol reagent was used to extract total RNA, and RNA quality was then checked on an Agilent 2100 Bioanalyzer. This clonotype occurred many times. What antigen it recognizes has not been identified. Base qualities were left out, and no much larger clone turns up one base away. Between the V and J ends, shortened by 3 bases and 3 bases respectively, the junction contains 9 bases. From its cysteine to its phenylalanine, the CDR3 spans 12 amino acids. Only the CDR3 portion is preserved as DNA: 36 bases, with reading frame beginning at the first base. CDR1 and CDR2 are read off the germline V gene as SQVTM and ANQGSEA.

The receptor comes from a man aged 30 to 39 with Graves' hyperthyroidism. The V and J genes are TRBV29-1 and TRBJ2-7; too little of a D gene remains to name it. Material: blood. The CDR3 here reads CSVEDGNYEQYF. The bases read TGCAGCGTTGAGGACGGAAACTACGAGCAGTACTTC.